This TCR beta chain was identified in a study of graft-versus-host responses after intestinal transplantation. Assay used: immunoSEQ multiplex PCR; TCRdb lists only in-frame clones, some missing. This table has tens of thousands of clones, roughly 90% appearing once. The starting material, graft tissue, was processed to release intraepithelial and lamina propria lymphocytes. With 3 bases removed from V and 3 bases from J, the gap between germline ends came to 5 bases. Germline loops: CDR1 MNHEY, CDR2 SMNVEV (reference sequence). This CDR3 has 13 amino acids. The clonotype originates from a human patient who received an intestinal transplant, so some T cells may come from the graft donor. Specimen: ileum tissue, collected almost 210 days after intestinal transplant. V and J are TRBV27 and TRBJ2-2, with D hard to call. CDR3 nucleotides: TGTGCCAGCAGTTTCTTGGACACCGGGGAGCTGTTTTTT. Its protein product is CASSFLDTGELFF.